Listed below are T cell receptor beta chains from one sample, sequenced in a study of blood T cell repertoires in COVID-19. Sequencing used immunoSEQ multiplex PCR; TCRdb keeps in-frame clones, though not all of them. Among about 230,000 clones listed, 65% to 85% were seen once. The sample was peripheral blood. These receptor sequences come from a man aged 35-49 years with acute or convalescent COVID-19. Each CDR3 is given with its conserved first and last residue. D genes are given only for firm matches. Not every row has a clone size; where given, it reads once, few, many or a size class.

DNA	CDR3	size	V	D	J
TGTGCCAGCAGCTTGGGGAGGTTTAGCACAGATACGCAGTATTTT	CASSLGRFSTDTQYF	once	TRBV5-4	-	TRBJ2-3
TGTGCCAGCTTAGGGGGAGAGACCCAGTACTTC	CASLGGETQYF	-	TRBV2	-	TRBJ2-5
TGTGCCAGTAGTAGACAGGGCGGGAATCAGCCCCAGCATTTT	CASSRQGGNQPQHF	-	TRBV19	TRBD1	TRBJ1-5
TGTGCCAGCAGTTTATTCTTAACAGGGACGAACACTGAAGCTTTCTTT	CASSLFLTGTNTEAFF	-	TRBV27	-	TRBJ1-1
TGTGCCAGCTCACCAAACACGGCCATGAGGTCGTGGGAGCAGTACTTC	CASSPNTAMRSWEQYF	-	TRBV18	-	TRBJ2-7
TGTGCCAGCAGTTTAGGGCATCACAATGAGCAGTTCTTC	CASSLGHHNEQFF	once	TRBV28	-	TRBJ2-1
TGTGCCAGCTCACCACAGGGGGCATACGAGCAGTACTTC	CASSPQGAYEQYF	-	TRBV18	TRBD1	TRBJ2-7
TGTGCCAGCAGCTTGGAATTAGCGGGAGAGTTCAGTTACGAGCAGTACTTC	CASSLELAGEFSYEQYF	-	TRBV5-4	TRBD2	TRBJ2-7
TGTGCCAGCAGTGAACTGGCAGGGCATGGCTACACCTTC	CASSELAGHGYTF	-	TRBV6-1	-	TRBJ1-2
TGCGCCAGCAGCTGGGGCCAGGGGTTAGCTGCGGAAGCTTTCTTT	CASSWGQGLAAEAFF	-	TRBV5-1	-	TRBJ1-1
TGTGCCAGCTCACCACAGGAGGGGACGGACTATGGCTACACCTTC	CASSPQEGTDYGYTF	-	TRBV18	-	TRBJ1-2
TGCGCCAGCACAAAATTACACTTAGGGGGGGCTAACTATGGCTACACCTTC	CASTKLHLGGANYGYTF	once	TRBV4-1	-	TRBJ1-2
TGTGCCAGCAGCTTTACACGAAACACCGGGGAGCTGTTTTTT	CASSFTRNTGELFF	few	TRBV7-8	-	TRBJ2-2
TGTGCTAGTGGTGACACAGGCCTCTATGGCTACACCTTC	CASGDTGLYGYTF	-	TRBV12-5	-	TRBJ1-2
TGTGCCAGTAGTATCGTAGCGGGAGATCAAGATACGCAGTATTTT	CASSIVAGDQDTQYF	-	TRBV19	TRBD2	TRBJ2-3
TGTGCCAGCAGCCGCGGGGACGGCACTAACTATGGCTACACCTTC	CASSRGDGTNYGYTF	once	TRBV4-2	-	TRBJ1-2
TGTGCCAGCAGTGTAGGGGCGGATTATAGCAATCAGCCCCAGCATTTT	CASSVGADYSNQPQHF	-	TRBV2	-	TRBJ1-5
TGTGCCAGCAGCAAACAACCGGGACTAGCTCAGGCAGATACGCAGTATTTT	CASSKQPGLAQADTQYF	-	TRBV11-2	TRBD2	TRBJ2-3
TGTGCCACCAGTGGCGAGCCATCCTACAATGAGCAGTTCTTC	CATSGEPSYNEQFF	-	TRBV24-1	-	TRBJ2-1
TGTGCCAGTACCCTAGCGGGGCCGCGCACCGGGGAGCTGTTTTTT	CASTLAGPRTGELFF	-	TRBV19	TRBD2	TRBJ2-2
TGTGCCAGCTCACCACCGGGACAGGGATCCTACAATGAGCAGTTCTTC	CASSPPGQGSYNEQFF	-	TRBV18	TRBD1	TRBJ2-1
TGTGCCAGCAGCGGAGGGAGTATCGGGCGCGGCTACACCTTC	CASSGGSIGRGYTF	-	TRBV9	-	TRBJ1-2
TGTGCCTGGAGCCAGGGGAATTCCTACGAGCAGTACTTC	CAWSQGNSYEQYF	-	TRBV30	-	TRBJ2-7
TGTGCCAGCAGCCCCGCGGGGGGCAATGAAAAACTGTTTTTT	CASSPAGGNEKLFF	-	TRBV9	-	TRBJ1-4
TGTGCCAGTAGTATTCCCGGGAGGGCAGATACGCAGTATTTT	CASSIPGRADTQYF	-	TRBV19	TRBD2	TRBJ2-3
TGTGCCAGCAGCCGGCCCAGGGGCACAGATACGCAGTATTTT	CASSRPRGTDTQYF	few	TRBV5-6	-	TRBJ2-3
TGTGCCAGCAGTTACATAGGACAGGCCTATGGCTACACCTTC	CASSYIGQAYGYTF	-	TRBV6-5	TRBD1	TRBJ1-2
TGTGCCAGCAGCCAAGCTGGGACTTTTATTGTATCCGGGGAGCTGTTTTTT	CASSQAGTFIVSGELFF	-	TRBV3-1/TRBV3-2	-	TRBJ2-2
TGTGCCAGCAGCTTAGAGGCGGGAGGGCCGTCGGAGCAGTACTTC	CASSLEAGGPSEQYF	-	TRBV7-8	TRBD2	TRBJ2-7
TGTGCCAGCAGCGTCCGAGTAGGGGATAGTTCTGGCTACACCTTC	CASSVRVGDSSGYTF	-	TRBV9	-	TRBJ1-2
TGTGCCAGTAGTGTAGGTGAGATGAACACTGAAGCTTTCTTT	CASSVGEMNTEAFF	once	TRBV19	-	TRBJ1-1
TGCAGCGTTTCGGACAGGGCCTATGGCTACACCTTC	CSVSDRAYGYTF	-	TRBV29-1	TRBD1	TRBJ1-2
TGTGCCAGCAGCTTAGCCTCACTAGCGGGGGCCTACAATGAGCAGTTCTTC	CASSLASLAGAYNEQFF	-	TRBV7-9	TRBD2	TRBJ2-1
TGTGCCAGCAGTGAACAGGGGCCCGACAATGAGCAGTTCTTC	CASSEQGPDNEQFF	-	TRBV2	-	TRBJ2-1
TGTGCCAGTAGTATCATTGCGGGGTTTGGCAATCAGCCCCAGCATTTT	CASSIIAGFGNQPQHF	-	TRBV19	-	TRBJ1-5
TGTGCCAGCAGCCAAGTCATAGGAGGAGGGCAGTTCTTC	CASSQVIGGGQFF	once	TRBV14	-	TRBJ2-1
TGCGCCAGCAGCCAGTCGGGACTTTCCTACGAGCAGTACTTC	CASSQSGLSYEQYF	-	TRBV4-3	-	TRBJ2-7
TGCGCCAGCAGCTGGGTGGGAGGCCCGGGCAATGAGCAGTTCTTC	CASSWVGGPGNEQFF	-	TRBV5-1	-	TRBJ2-1
TGTGCCAGCAGTAGGTGGCAGGCCACTGAAGCTTTCTTT	CASSRWQATEAFF	-	TRBV5-6	-	TRBJ1-1
TGTGCCAGCACTAGAGACTATGGCTACACCTTC	CASTRDYGYTF	-	TRBV28	-	TRBJ1-2
TGCGCCAGCAGCTTGGGGGCGCATAATGAAAAACTGTTTTTT	CASSLGAHNEKLFF	-	TRBV5-1	-	TRBJ1-4
TGCGCCAGCAGCCAAGAGGACAGGGATAATGAAAAACTGTTTTTT	CASSQEDRDNEKLFF	-	TRBV4-1	TRBD1	TRBJ1-4
TGTGCCACCAGCAGGTACCAGGGGCGAAACTATGGCTACACCTTC	CATSRYQGRNYGYTF	-	TRBV15	-	TRBJ1-2
TGTGCCAGCAGCTTAGCGGAGGGTTACGATGAGACCCAGTACTTC	CASSLAEGYDETQYF	-	TRBV7-6	-	TRBJ2-5
TGCGCCAGCAGCCAACTGCAGGGAGGGTACGAGCAGTACTTC	CASSQLQGGYEQYF	once	TRBV4-1	TRBD2	TRBJ2-7
TGTGCCAGCAGCCCAACCTTTCAGGGAGGTTCCTATGGCTACACCTTC	CASSPTFQGGSYGYTF	-	TRBV7-2	-	TRBJ1-2
TGTGCCTGGAGTTATAGCGGCTATGGCTACACCTTC	CAWSYSGYGYTF	-	TRBV30	-	TRBJ1-2
TGCGCCAGCAGCTTTGGCCCCTCTAGCGGGCAATACACAGATACGCAGTATTTT	CASSFGPSSGQYTDTQYF	-	TRBV5-1	TRBD2	TRBJ2-3
TGCGCCAGCAGCAGGGGACAGGGGGCCGGGGAGCTGTTTTTT	CASSRGQGAGELFF	few	TRBV10-1	TRBD1	TRBJ2-2
TGTGCCAGCGGTGAGACTAGCGGGGGCACAGATACGCAGTATTTT	CASGETSGGTDTQYF	-	TRBV28	TRBD2	TRBJ2-3
TGTGCCAGCAGCCAGGGGTTAGCGGGAGGGCCGACAGATACGCAGTATTTT	CASSQGLAGGPTDTQYF	-	TRBV3-1/TRBV3-2	TRBD2	TRBJ2-3
TGTGCCAGCAGCTTGGGAGGGCCTTCCCCCTACGAGCAGTACTTC	CASSLGGPSPYEQYF	-	TRBV5-6	-	TRBJ2-7
TGTGCCAGCACCTCAGGGCATGACTATGGCTACACCTTC	CASTSGHDYGYTF	many	TRBV6-5	-	TRBJ1-2
TGTGCCAGCAGCCGGTTGGGGGCAGATAATGAAAAACTGTTTTTT	CASSRLGADNEKLFF	-	TRBV11-2	-	TRBJ1-4